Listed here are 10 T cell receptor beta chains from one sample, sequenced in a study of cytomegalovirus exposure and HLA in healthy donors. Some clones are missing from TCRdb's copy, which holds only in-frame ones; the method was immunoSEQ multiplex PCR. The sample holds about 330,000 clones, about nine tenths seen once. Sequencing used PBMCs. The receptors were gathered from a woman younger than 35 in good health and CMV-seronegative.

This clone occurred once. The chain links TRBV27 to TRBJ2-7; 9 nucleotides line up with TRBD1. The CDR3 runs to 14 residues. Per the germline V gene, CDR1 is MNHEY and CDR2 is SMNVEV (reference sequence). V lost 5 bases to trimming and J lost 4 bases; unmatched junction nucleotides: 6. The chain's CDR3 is CASSTRDRAYEQYF. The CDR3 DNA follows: TGTGCCAGCAGTACCCGGGACAGGGCTTACGAGCAGTACTTC.

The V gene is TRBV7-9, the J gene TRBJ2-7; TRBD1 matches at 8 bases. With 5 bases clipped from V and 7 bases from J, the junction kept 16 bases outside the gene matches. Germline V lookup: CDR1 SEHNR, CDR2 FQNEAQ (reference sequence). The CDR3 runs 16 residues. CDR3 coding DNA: TGTGCCAGCAGCCTCGGTGATACAGGGGGTTTGCAAGAGCAGTACTTC. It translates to CASSLGDTGGLQEQYF.

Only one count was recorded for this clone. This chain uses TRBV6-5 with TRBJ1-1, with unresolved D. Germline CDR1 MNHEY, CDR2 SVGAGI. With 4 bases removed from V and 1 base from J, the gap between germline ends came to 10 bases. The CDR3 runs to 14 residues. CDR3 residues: CASSSGGGNTEAFF. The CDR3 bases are TGTGCCAGCAGTTCGGGCGGAGGGAACACTGAAGCTTTCTTT.

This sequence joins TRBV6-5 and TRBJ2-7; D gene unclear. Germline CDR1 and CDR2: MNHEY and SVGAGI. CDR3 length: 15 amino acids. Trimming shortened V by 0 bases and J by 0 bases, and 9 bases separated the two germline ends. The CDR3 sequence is CASSYSSWSSYEQYF. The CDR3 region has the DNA TGTGCCAGCAGTTACTCGTCCTGGAGCTCCTACGAGCAGTACTTC.

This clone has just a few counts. CDR3 in DNA: TGTGCCAGTAGTACCCGGACCGAGCCGGGGGGCTACACCTTC. Encoded protein: CASSTRTEPGGYTF. The chain links TRBV19 to TRBJ1-2; D is uncertain. Germline CDR1 is LNHDA and CDR2 is SQIVND (reference sequence). CDR3 length equals 14 residues. V gave up 4 bases and J gave up 8 bases, with 17 bases separating them.

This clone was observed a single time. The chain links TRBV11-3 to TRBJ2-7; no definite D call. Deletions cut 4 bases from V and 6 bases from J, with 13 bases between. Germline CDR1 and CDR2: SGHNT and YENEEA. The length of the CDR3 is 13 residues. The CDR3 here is CASSSGERREQYF. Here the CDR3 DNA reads TGTGCCAGCAGCTCTGGTGAGAGGCGCGAGCAGTACTTC. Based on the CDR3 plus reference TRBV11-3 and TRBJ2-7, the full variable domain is EAGVVQSPRYKIIEKKQPVAFWCNPISGHNTLYWYLQNLGQGPELLIRYENEEAVDDSQLPKDRFSAERLKGVDSTLKIQPAELGDSAVYLCASSSGERREQYFGPGTRLTVT.

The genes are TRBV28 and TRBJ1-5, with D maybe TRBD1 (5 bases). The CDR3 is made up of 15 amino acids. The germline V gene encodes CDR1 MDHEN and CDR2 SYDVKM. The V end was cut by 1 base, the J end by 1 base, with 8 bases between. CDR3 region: CASSLFGGSNQPQHF. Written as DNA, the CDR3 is TGTGCCAGCAGTTTATTCGGGGGAAGCAATCAGCCCCAGCATTTT.

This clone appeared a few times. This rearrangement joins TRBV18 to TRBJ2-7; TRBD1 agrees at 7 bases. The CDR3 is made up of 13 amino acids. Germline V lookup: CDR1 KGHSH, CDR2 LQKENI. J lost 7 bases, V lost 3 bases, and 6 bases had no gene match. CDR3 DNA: TGTGCCAGCTCACCCCAGGGGGAAGGGGAGCAGTACTTC. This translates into CASSPQGEGEQYF.

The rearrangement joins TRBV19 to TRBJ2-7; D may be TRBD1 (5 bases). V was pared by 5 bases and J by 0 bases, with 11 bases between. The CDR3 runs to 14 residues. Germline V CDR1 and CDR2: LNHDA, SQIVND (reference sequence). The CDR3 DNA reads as TGTGCCAGTAGTGGCCAGGGTTCCTCCTACGAGCAGTACTTC. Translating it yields CASSGQGSSYEQYF.

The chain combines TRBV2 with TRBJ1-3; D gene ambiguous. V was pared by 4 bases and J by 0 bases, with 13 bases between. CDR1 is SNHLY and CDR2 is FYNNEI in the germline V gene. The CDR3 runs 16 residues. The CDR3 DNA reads TGTGCCAGCAGTGCGGAGACTTTAAGCTCTGGAAACACCATATATTTT. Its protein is CASSAETLSSGNTIYF.